The 18 T cell receptor beta chains below all came from one sample that was sequenced in a study of blood T cell repertoires in COVID-19. Only in-frame clones appear in the TCRdb table, and some are missing; sequencing was by immunoSEQ multiplex PCR. The sample carries around 370,000 clones, 87% recorded once. Sequenced: peripheral blood. These receptors originate from a woman aged 45-60 years with COVID-19, enrolled during active disease.

The chain employs TRBV11-2 and TRBJ2-7; 8 bases are a match to TRBD2. This CDR3 is 15 amino acids long. Germline CDR1 and CDR2: SGHAT and FQNNGV. V lost 2 bases to trimming and J lost 3 bases; unmatched junction nucleotides: 6. This CDR3 is CASSLTSGMVYEQYF. In DNA form, the CDR3 reads TGTGCCAGCAGCTTAACTAGCGGAATGGTCTACGAGCAGTACTTC. The full variable domain, in which reference TRBV11-2 and TRBJ2-7 provide the parts outside the CDR3, is EAGVAQSPRYKIIEKRQSVAFWCNPISGHATLYWYQQILGQGPKLLIQFQNNGVVDDSQLPKDRFSAERLKGVDSTLKIQPAKLEDSAVYLCASSLTSGMVYEQYFGPGTRLTVT.

This clone appeared a few times. The chain couples TRBV4-2 to TRBJ1-6; D is uncertain. Germline V lookup: CDR1 LGHNA, CDR2 YNFKEQ. The CDR3 is 17 amino acids. Deletions cut 0 bases from V and 13 bases from J, with 22 bases between. CDR3 DNA sequence: TGTGCCAGCAGCCAAGAGCTGGTCGGAGGATCTGTTATCCCCCTCCACTTT. This encodes CASSQELVGGSVIPLHF.

The chain uses TRBV5-8 and TRBJ2-7, with TRBD2 matching 7 bases. V lost 5 bases to trimming and J lost 7 bases; unmatched junction nucleotides: 12. This CDR3 spans 14 amino acids. Germline CDR1 reads SGHTS; CDR2 reads YDEGEE. CDR3 nucleotide sequence: TGTGCCAGCAGATGGGAGGGCCGAGGGAGGGAGCAGTACTTC. Translation gives CASRWEGRGREQYF.

The chain is built from TRBV18 and TRBJ1-2, with D possibly matching TRBD1 (6 bases). The CDR3 runs to 14 residues. Trimming shortened V by 1 base and J by 3 bases, and 9 bases separated the two germline ends. Germline CDR1 is KGHSH and CDR2 is LQKENI. The CDR3 nucleotides are TGTGCCAGCTCACCACAAGAGGGGGACTATGGCTACACCTTC. This translates into CASSPQEGDYGYTF.

This clone was observed a few times. The CDR3 loop is CASQSGPVSGNTIYF. As DNA, the CDR3 is TGTGCCAGCCAGAGCGGACCGGTCTCTGGAAACACCATATATTTT. V gene TRBV3-1 (or the pseudogene TRBV3-2) combines with J gene TRBJ1-3; D remains unclear. CDR3 length: 15 residues. The germline V gene encodes CDR1 LGHDT and CDR2 YNNKEL (reference sequence). V lost 8 bases, J lost 0 bases, and 14 bases lay in between.

The V and J genes are TRBV5-4 and TRBJ1-2; D is unresolved. The V end was cut by 4 bases, the J end by 2 bases, with 3 bases between. The CDR3 spans 11 residues. Per germline, CDR1 SGHNT and CDR2 YYREEE (reference sequence). CDR3 sequence: CASSLNYGYTF. The CDR3, as DNA: TGTGCCAGCAGCCTGAACTATGGCTACACCTTC.

The rearrangement uses TRBV19 and TRBJ2-4; TRBD1 matches at 8 bases. V was pared by 5 bases and J by 9 bases, with 6 bases of the junction left unmatched. Germline V gene lookup returns CDR1 LNHDA and CDR2 SQIVND (reference sequence). This CDR3 has 13 amino acids. CDR3 region: CASSSGGPVIQYF. The CDR3 DNA is TGTGCCAGTAGTTCAGGGGGCCCAGTCATTCAGTACTTC.

The chain uses TRBV4-2 and TRBJ2-1; D ambiguous. Trimming removed 1 base at V and 6 bases at J, with 7 bases between. The CDR3 is 13 amino acids. Germline V gene lookup returns CDR1 LGHNA and CDR2 YNFKEQ. The CDR3 DNA reads as TGTGCCAGCAGCCAAGTAGTTGGCAATGAGCAGTTCTTC. Translated, it gives CASSQVVGNEQFF.

The chain is built from TRBV7-3 and TRBJ2-7; D perhaps matches TRBD1 (5 bases). This CDR3 region has 13 residues. CDR1 SGHTA and CDR2 FQGTGA come from the germline V gene. The germline V and J ends were trimmed by 3 bases and 4 bases, with 10 bases remaining between them. The CDR3 protein is CASSFHQGYEQYF. Here the CDR3 DNA reads TGTGCCAGCAGCTTCCATCAGGGATACGAGCAGTACTTC.

The chain uses TRBV6-1 and TRBJ2-5; D may be TRBD2 (6 bases). The V end lost 6 bases, the J end lost 3 bases, and 8 bases lay between the germline ends. Germline loops: CDR1 MNHNS, CDR2 SASEGT. The CDR3 is 12 amino acids. CDR3 in amino acids: CASRLAEETQYF. In DNA, the CDR3 is TGTGCCAGCAGGTTAGCGGAAGAGACCCAGTACTTC.

This clone was recorded only once. The chain employs TRBV13 and TRBJ1-1; perhaps TRBD1 as D (5 bases). V was trimmed by 0 bases and J by 7 bases, leaving 15 bases between them. The CDR3 covers 15 residues. The germline CDR1 and CDR2 sequences are PRHDT and FYEKMQ (reference sequence). CDR3 DNA sequence: TGTGCCAGCAGCTTAGGCAGGTGGCAGGGCCTTGAAGCTTTCTTT. Encoded protein: CASSLGRWQGLEAFF.

This clone is a singleton in its sample. The chain recombines TRBV11-2 with TRBJ1-3, with 7 bases matching TRBD1. V gave up 1 base and J gave up 0 bases; unmatched junction bases: 9. The CDR3 extends over 18 amino acids. The germline V gene encodes CDR1 SGHAT and CDR2 FQNNGV. The CDR3 sequence: CASSLVPGTVSSGNTIYF. In DNA, the CDR3 is TGTGCCAGCAGCTTAGTCCCCGGGACAGTTAGCTCTGGAAACACCATATATTTT. The full variable domain, completed using reference TRBV11-2 and TRBJ1-3, is EAGVAQSPRYKIIEKRQSVAFWCNPISGHATLYWYQQILGQGPKLLIQFQNNGVVDDSQLPKDRFSAERLKGVDSTLKIQPAKLEDSAVYLCASSLVPGTVSSGNTIYFGEGSWLTVV.

This chain connects TRBV5-1 to TRBJ2-1, with TRBD2 matching 10 bases. V was pared by 0 bases and J by 4 bases, with 4 bases of the junction left unmatched. This CDR3 region has 16 residues. CDR1 is SGHRS, CDR2 YFSETQ, per germline. The DNA of the CDR3 is TGCGCCAGCAGCTTGGCCGATAGCGGGAGGTACAATGAGCAGTTCTTC. Protein product: CASSLADSGRYNEQFF.

The chain recombines TRBV28 with TRBJ2-3; 11 bases agree with TRBD2. Germline V gene lookup returns CDR1 MDHEN and CDR2 SYDVKM. J gave up 6 bases and V 5 bases, and 7 bases lay outside the gene matches. There are 15 residues in the CDR3. The DNA of the CDR3 is TGTGCCAGCAGTACCACTAGCGGGGGAGGCGATACGCAGTATTTT. This encodes CASSTTSGGGDTQYF.

The V and J genes are TRBV7-9 and TRBJ2-2; D not certain. The V end lost 10 bases, the J end lost 2 bases, and 11 bases lay between the germline ends. The CDR3 loop spans 13 amino acids. Germline-derived CDR1 and CDR2 are SEHNR and FQNEAQ (reference sequence). The CDR3 here is CATRLANTGELFF. Here the CDR3 DNA reads TGTGCCACCCGACTGGCAAACACCGGGGAGCTGTTTTTT.

Only one count was recorded for this clone. The chain combines TRBV5-4 with TRBJ1-1; 7 positions agree with TRBD1. Germline V lookup: CDR1 SGHNT, CDR2 YYREEE (reference sequence). Trimming cost V 3 bases and J 5 bases; bases outside gene matches: 10. The CDR3 spans 15 residues. This CDR3 is CASSWNRGSRTEAFF. Written as DNA, the CDR3 is TGTGCCAGCAGCTGGAACAGGGGAAGCCGGACTGAAGCTTTCTTT.

The J gene is TRBJ1-2, the V gene TRBV7-9; D call uncertain. V shed 5 bases and J shed 4 bases, with 14 bases lying between them. The length of the CDR3 is 14 residues. The germline CDR1 and CDR2 sequences are SEHNR and FQNEAQ (reference sequence). The DNA for the CDR3 is TGTGCCAGCAGCCTTCTTTGGGAGGGCTATGGCTACACCTTC. It codes for CASSLLWEGYGYTF.

The rearrangement joins TRBV9 to TRBJ2-1; 9 nucleotides line up with TRBD1. J was trimmed by 5 bases and V by 3 bases; bases with no gene match: 12. Germline values: CDR1 SGDLS, CDR2 YYNGEE. CDR3 length equals 17 residues. The CDR3 region is CASSAQGAGSSNNEQFF. The DNA of the CDR3 is TGTGCCAGCAGCGCACAGGGGGCGGGGAGTTCTAACAATGAGCAGTTCTTC.